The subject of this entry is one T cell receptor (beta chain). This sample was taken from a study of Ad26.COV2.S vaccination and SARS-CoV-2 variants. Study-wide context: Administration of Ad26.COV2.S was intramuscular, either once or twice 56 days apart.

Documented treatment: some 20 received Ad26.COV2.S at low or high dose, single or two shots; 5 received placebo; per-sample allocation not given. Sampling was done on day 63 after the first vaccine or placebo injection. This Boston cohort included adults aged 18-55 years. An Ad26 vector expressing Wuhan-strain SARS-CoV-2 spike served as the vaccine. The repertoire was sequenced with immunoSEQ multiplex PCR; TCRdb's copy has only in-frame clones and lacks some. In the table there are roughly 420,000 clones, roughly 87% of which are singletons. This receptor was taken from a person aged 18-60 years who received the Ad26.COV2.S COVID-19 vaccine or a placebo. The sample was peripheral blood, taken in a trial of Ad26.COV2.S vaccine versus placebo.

The CDR3 sequence: CASSTTGFYGYTF. CDR3 DNA: TGTGCCAGCAGTACAACAGGTTTTTATGGCTACACCTTC. This chain uses TRBV28 with TRBJ1-2; TRBD1 is a possible D gene (5 bases). The germline V gene encodes CDR1 MDHEN and CDR2 SYDVKM. Trimming left V 5 bases short and J 5 bases short, with 12 bases between. This CDR3 is 13 amino acids long.